These 30 T cell receptor beta chains share one sample of origin, sequenced in a study of beta chain features in type 1 diabetes. The study reverse transcribed the entire isolated RNA, so it sequenced expressed TCRB transcripts. Some clones are missing from TCRdb's copy, which holds only in-frame ones; the method was immunoSEQ multiplex PCR. Of under 400,000 clones in the sample, roughly 21% are singletons; the top ten hold approximately 0.041%. What was sequenced was naive CD4+ T cells from blood. The receptors shown here come from a woman younger than 35 in good health.

The chain has TRBV19 and TRBJ2-5, with TRBD1 matching over 7 bases. The CDR3 is 16 residues long. CDR1 and CDR2 (germline): LNHDA, SQIVND (reference sequence). V trimming: 5 bases; J trimming: 5 bases; junction bases outside the gene matches: 14. The DNA for the CDR3 is TGTGCCAGTAGTCGGATGGCCCTAGGCAGGGGGGAGACCCAGTACTTC. Its translation: CASSRMALGRGETQYF.

The chain is built from TRBV5-1 and TRBJ2-3; 8 bases line up with TRBD1. CDR3 length: 15 residues. V lost 4 bases to trimming and J lost 1 base; unmatched junction nucleotides: 5. Germline CDR1 SGHRS, CDR2 YFSETQ. The CDR3 reads CASSEPGQGTDTQYF. The CDR3 coding sequence is TGCGCCAGCAGCGAACCGGGACAGGGCACAGATACGCAGTATTTT.

This clone was seen only a few times. The rearrangement links TRBV7-3 to TRBJ2-2, with no clear D. The CDR3 loop spans 13 amino acids. CDR1 is SGHTA, CDR2 FQGTGA, per germline. V was cut by 5 bases and J by 7 bases, with 11 bases left in between. The CDR3 protein is CASSPTFGGELFF. The CDR3 bases are TGTGCCAGCAGCCCTACTTTCGGCGGGGAGCTGTTTTTT.

V and J are TRBV6-6 and TRBJ2-5; the match to TRBD1 covers 7 bases. The ends lost 10 bases at V and 7 bases at J; junction bases unmatched: 12. The germline CDR1 and CDR2 sequences are MNHNY and SVGAGI (reference sequence). The CDR3 consists of 13 residues. CDR3 nucleotide sequence: TGTGCCACCTCCGGGACAGATACCGGGACCCAGTACTTC. This sequence encodes CATSGTDTGTQYF.

This clone occurred a few times. The chain employs TRBV7-2 and TRBJ2-7; D is unresolved. V gave up 3 bases and J gave up 4 bases, with 13 bases separating them. The CDR3 spans 14 residues. Germline assignment: CDR1 SGHTA and CDR2 FQGNSA. The CDR3 DNA is TGTGCCAGCAGCTTTCGGGTTCAGTCGTACGAGCAGTACTTC. Its protein product is CASSFRVQSYEQYF.

This clone occurred a few times. The V and J genes are TRBV18 and TRBJ2-1; possible D gene TRBD2, 6 bases. Trimming cost V 2 bases and J 10 bases, with 9 bases left between them. Germline CDR1 and CDR2: KGHSH and LQKENI. The CDR3 runs 12 residues. The CDR3 DNA reads TGTGCCAGCTCACCAGCGGGATTCGAGCAGTTCTTC. This codes for CASSPAGFEQFF.

The rearrangement joins TRBV11-2 to TRBJ2-1; the D gene is possibly TRBD1 (5 bases). The germline V gene encodes CDR1 SGHAT and CDR2 FQNNGV. This CDR3 has 13 residues. V was shortened by 5 bases and J by 5 bases, with 10 bases between the two germline ends. The CDR3 protein is CASSASGHNEQFF. The CDR3 DNA reads as TGTGCCAGCAGCGCGTCAGGGCACAATGAGCAGTTCTTC.

The rearrangement joins TRBV7-9 to TRBJ2-1, with TRBD1 as a possible D gene (6 bases). CDR3 length equals 15 residues. Germline V lookup: CDR1 SEHNR, CDR2 FQNEAQ (reference sequence). Trimming removed 1 base at V and 2 bases at J, with 9 bases between. Here the CDR3 reads CASSLGTVAYNEQFF. The CDR3 nucleotides are TGTGCCAGCAGCTTAGGGACAGTCGCCTACAATGAGCAGTTCTTC.

This clone was detected a few times. This rearrangement joins TRBV10-3 to TRBJ2-3; weak D call: TRBD2 (6 bases). The CDR3 is made up of 12 amino acids. Deletions cut 6 bases from V and 4 bases from J, with 8 bases between. CDR1 is ENHRY, CDR2 SYGVKD, per germline. CDR3 DNA: TGTGCCATCAGGGGGACTCCAGATACGCAGTATTTT. This gives the protein CAIRGTPDTQYF.

This chain joins TRBV5-1 and TRBJ2-3, with D maybe TRBD1 (5 bases). The germline V and J ends were trimmed by 0 bases and 2 bases, with 13 bases remaining between them. Germline V gene sequence: CDR1 SGHRS, CDR2 YFSETQ. The CDR3 has 16 residues. The CDR3 sequence is CASSLEGRVYTDTQYF. DNA for the CDR3: TGCGCCAGCAGCTTGGAGGGCAGGGTCTACACAGATACGCAGTATTTT.

The chain employs TRBV5-1 and TRBJ2-1; 10 bases are a match to TRBD2. J was trimmed by 8 bases and V by 0 bases; bases with no gene match: 14. CDR1 and CDR2 (germline): SGHRS, YFSETQ. The CDR3 contains 18 residues. CDR3 bases: TGCGCCAGCAGCTTGGTGGGGGTTGGAGCTAGCGGGAGTTATGAGCAGTTCTTC. Protein: CASSLVGVGASGSYEQFF. The full variable domain, in which reference TRBV5-1 and TRBJ2-1 provide the parts outside the CDR3, is KAGVTQTPRYLIKTRGQQVTLSCSPISGHRSVSWYQQTPGQGLQFLFEYFSETQRNKGNFPGRFSGRQFSNSRSEMNVSTLELGDSALYLCASSLVGVGASGSYEQFFGPGTRLTVL.

In its sample, this clone was seen a few times. This sequence joins TRBV9 and TRBJ2-1; D possibly corresponds to TRBD2 (5 bases). The CDR3 contains 15 residues. V was shortened by 0 bases and J by 1 base, with 8 bases between the two germline ends. CDR1 is SGDLS, CDR2 YYNGEE, per germline. The CDR3 coding sequence is TGTGCCAGCAGCGTAGCGCGGGTGTCCTACAATGAGCAGTTCTTC. As protein: CASSVARVSYNEQFF.

This chain joins TRBV6-1 and TRBJ1-3; D ambiguous. The CDR3 consists of 15 residues. Germline V gene sequence: CDR1 MNHNS, CDR2 SASEGT. V gave up 1 base and J gave up 0 bases, with 7 bases separating them. The CDR3: CASSEGYSSGNTIYF. The CDR3, as DNA: TGTGCCAGCAGTGAAGGATACAGCTCTGGAAACACCATATATTTT.

This rearrangement joins TRBV5-4 to TRBJ2-5; TRBD1 is a possible D gene (6 bases). V shed 0 bases and J shed 5 bases, with 17 bases lying between them. Germline-derived CDR1 and CDR2 are SGHNT and YYREEE (reference sequence). The CDR3 is 16 residues long. The CDR3, as DNA: TGTGCCAGCAGCTTGGAAGGGACAAGGGTCGGGGAGACCCAGTACTTC. The encoded protein is CASSLEGTRVGETQYF. Full variable domain (remainder filled in from reference TRBV5-4 and TRBJ2-5): ETGVTQSPTHLIKTRGQQVTLRCSSQSGHNTVSWYQQALGQGPQFIFQYYREEENGRGNFPPRFSGLQFPNYSSELNVNALELDDSALYLCASSLEGTRVGETQYFGPGTRLLVL.

The chain couples TRBV18 to TRBJ2-3; D ambiguous. The length of the CDR3 is 12 residues. Germline loops: CDR1 KGHSH, CDR2 LQKENI. The V end was cut by 2 bases, the J end by 6 bases, with 6 bases between. CDR3 protein: CASSPDRDTQYF. For the CDR3, the DNA is TGTGCCAGCTCACCAGATCGGGATACGCAGTATTTT.

This clone turned up a few times. The chain employs TRBV19 and TRBJ1-1; unclear D gene. Germline V lookup: CDR1 LNHDA, CDR2 SQIVND (reference sequence). This CDR3 comprises 14 residues. The V and J ends lost 5 bases and 4 bases respectively, with 14 bases between them. CDR3 loop: CASSSDFRGTEAFF. The DNA for the CDR3 is TGTGCCAGTAGTTCCGACTTTCGAGGCACTGAAGCTTTCTTT.

The genes are TRBV7-9 and TRBJ2-5, with 8 nucleotides matching TRBD2. From germline, CDR1 is SEHNR and CDR2 FQNEAQ (reference sequence). The CDR3 loop spans 14 amino acids. After removal of 0 bases from V and 7 bases from J, the junction contained 4 bases not matched to a gene. The CDR3 DNA reads TGTGCCAGCAGCTTAGCGAGGAGCGGGGGGACCCAGTACTTC. Translation: CASSLARSGGTQYF.

The rearrangement links TRBV5-1 to TRBJ2-5; D ambiguous. V gave up 1 base and J gave up 2 bases, with 9 bases separating them. Germline lookup yields CDR1 SGHRS and CDR2 YFSETQ. The CDR3 loop spans 14 amino acids. CDR3 protein: CASSLIPSQETQYF. DNA of the CDR3: TGCGCCAGCAGCTTGATCCCCAGTCAAGAGACCCAGTACTTC.

The chain uses TRBV19 and TRBJ2-7; D might be TRBD2 (5 bases). The V gene lost 1 base and the J gene lost 3 bases, with 10 bases spanning the gap. This CDR3 has 14 residues. CDR1 and CDR2 from the germline V gene are LNHDA and SQIVND (reference sequence). This CDR3 is CASSIVSGNYEQYF. CDR3 bases: TGTGCCAGTAGTATAGTCTCCGGGAACTACGAGCAGTACTTC.

This chain's CDR3 is CASSPQGGPNEKLFF. The DNA of the CDR3 is TGTGCCAGCAGCCCCCAGGGGGGTCCTAATGAAAAACTGTTTTTT. This rearrangement joins TRBV7-9 to TRBJ1-4; TRBD1 matches at 7 bases. V was clipped by 5 bases and J by 3 bases; unmatched bases: 6. Per the germline V gene, CDR1 is SEHNR and CDR2 is FQNEAQ (reference sequence). The CDR3 totals 15 residues.

This clone came up a few times. The J gene is TRBJ2-1, the V gene TRBV18; a weak D match, TRBD2 (5 bases). Trimming removed 8 bases from V and 5 bases from J, with 16 bases in between. The CDR3 covers 14 residues. The germline V gene has CDR1 KGHSH and CDR2 LQKENI. The CDR3 DNA reads as TGTGCCAGCGTCCTAGGACTGGGGAACAATGAGCAGTTCTTC. Translating it yields CASVLGLGNNEQFF.

This clone was counted a few times. The chain is built from TRBV6-6 and TRBJ2-1, with a weak D call TRBD1 (6 bases). CDR3 size: 14 residues. CDR1 and CDR2 (germline): MNHNY, SVGAGI (reference sequence). Trimming cost V 6 bases and J 3 bases, with 12 bases left between them. The CDR3 sequence is CASSPGEGYNEQFF. The CDR3 DNA sequence: TGTGCCAGCAGCCCAGGGGAAGGCTACAATGAGCAGTTCTTC.

This sequence joins TRBV13 and TRBJ2-7, with TRBD1 matching over 9 bases. Trimming at V came to 4 bases and at J to 3 bases, leaving 7 bases not matched to a gene. Germline V gene sequence: CDR1 PRHDT, CDR2 FYEKMQ (reference sequence). The CDR3 consists of 15 residues. The CDR3 nucleotides are TGTGCCAGCAGCTCCCCCGGGACAGGGATCTACGAGCAGTACTTC. Amino acids: CASSSPGTGIYEQYF.

The chain has TRBV27 and TRBJ2-3, with unresolved D. Trimming cost V 2 bases and J 0 bases, with 6 bases left between them. Germline CDR1 is MNHEY and CDR2 is SMNVEV (reference sequence). This CDR3 is 14 amino acids long. The CDR3 nucleotides are TGTGCCAGCAGTTTAATTGGCAGCACAGATACGCAGTATTTT. Encoded protein: CASSLIGSTDTQYF.

This clone was seen only a few times. The chain uses TRBV5-6 and TRBJ2-5; maybe TRBD2 (5 bases). Germline CDR1 reads SGHDT; CDR2 reads YYEEEE. V was shortened by 0 bases and J by 7 bases, with 7 bases between the two germline ends. This CDR3 spans 12 amino acids. In DNA form, the CDR3 reads TGTGCCAGCAGCTTGGGTCGGGGGACCCAGTACTTC. It translates to CASSLGRGTQYF.

This clone was picked up a small number of times. The chain is built from TRBV5-1 and TRBJ2-1; D gene uncertain. CDR3 length: 12 amino acids. Germline CDR1 SGHRS, CDR2 YFSETQ. V dropped 1 base and J dropped 9 bases, with 8 bases sitting between them. This CDR3 is CASSLTGTEQFF. The CDR3 DNA sequence: TGCGCCAGCAGCTTGACCGGTACTGAGCAGTTCTTC.

Details on this clone: Other DNA sequences in this sample translate to the same CDR3. J is TRBJ2-5 and V is TRBV5-1, with D possibly being TRBD2 (5 bases). The CDR3 runs to 14 residues. Trimming removed 0 bases from V and 4 bases from J, with 10 bases in between. CDR1 and CDR2 from the germline V gene are SGHRS and YFSETQ. DNA for the CDR3: TGCGCCAGCAGCTTGGGTCGGGGTGGAGAGACCCAGTACTTC. This encodes CASSLGRGGETQYF.

CDR3 in DNA: TGTGCCAGCAGCTTTGGACTGGATAACAATGAGCAGTTCTTC. Its protein product is CASSFGLDNNEQFF. V usage is TRBV5-6 and J usage is TRBJ2-1, with a weak D call TRBD2 (5 bases). CDR3 length: 14 amino acids. V was clipped by 2 bases and J by 5 bases, with 11 bases between them. Per germline, CDR1 SGHDT and CDR2 YYEEEE.

This clone was detected only a few times. This chain links TRBV30 with TRBJ2-3; a possible D gene is TRBD2 (6 bases). Germline values: CDR1 GTSNPN, CDR2 SVGIG (reference sequence). This CDR3 region has 12 residues. Between the trimmed V and J ends, which lost 7 bases and 6 bases, there was a span of 14 bases. The CDR3 DNA reads as TGTGCCTCCAATAGGGACTCCGATACGCAGTATTTT. The encoded protein is CASNRDSDTQYF.

V usage is TRBV7-2 and J usage is TRBJ2-7; tentative D call: TRBD1 (6 bases). V shed 2 bases and J shed 2 bases, with 10 bases lying between them. The length of the CDR3 is 14 residues. Germline V gives CDR1 SGHTA, CDR2 FQGNSA. DNA of the CDR3: TGTGCCAGCAGCTTATCAGGGGTCACCTACGAGCAGTACTTC. The encoded protein is CASSLSGVTYEQYF.